The clone carrying this TCR beta chain is categorized as medium-sized (0.01 to 0.1%). Its antigen is currently unknown. This record comes from a study of T cell repertoires in ileal Crohn's disease. V shed 3 bases and J 1 base; nucleotides not matched to a gene: 6. This CDR3 spans 16 amino acids. The germline gives CDR1 SGDLS, CDR2 YYNGEE. Study findings and constraints: Mucosal expansions were suggested to be mainly CD8 T cells.

Here immunoSEQ multiplex PCR was the method, and the copy in TCRdb shows in-frame clones only, minus some. The table shows about 18,000 clones, with 75% to 80% occurring only once. Time point noted: inflamed ileum from the surgical specimen. The receptor comes from an adult with Crohn's disease. The V gene is TRBV9, the J gene TRBJ2-2; 7 positions agree with TRBD1. The specimen was ileal tissue. The CDR3, as DNA: TGTGCCAGCAGCGGGACAGGACCGATGAACACCGGGGAGCTGTTTTTT. Protein: CASSGTGPMNTGELFF. The entire variable domain, with the rest obtained from reference TRBV9 and TRBJ2-2, is as follows: DSGVTQTPKHLITATGQRVTLRCSPRSGDLSVYWYQQSLDQGLQFLIQYYNGEERAKGNILERFSAQQFPDLHSELNLSSLELGDSALYFCASSGTGPMNTGELFFGEGSRLTVL.